What follows describes a single T cell receptor (beta chain). Its antigen is not identified. This sample was taken from a study of CD8 T cells in ankylosing spondylitis. In making TCR beta libraries, quantitative 5'-RACE with molecular barcodes was used. TCRdb ran MiXCR on the 5' RACE reads and lists one entry per CDR3 protein. The sample holds 350,000 to 450,000 distinct CDR3 sequences, 20% to 25% seen once. The study, taken as a whole, reports: A motif in TCR beta, a set of seven to nine highly homologous variants, appeared characteristic of ankylosing spondylitis blood. Certain motif variants had earlier appeared in reactive arthritis synovial fluid and blood.

The CDR3 extends over 14 amino acids. Trimming removed 5 bases at V and 8 bases at J, with 16 bases between. Per germline, CDR1 SEHNR and CDR2 FQNEAQ (reference sequence). Sequencing was done on a sample of blood, either unsorted or a sorted T cell fraction (not recorded which). The V and J genes are TRBV7-9 and TRBJ2-1; D is undetermined. The sequence came from a male donor with ankylosing spondylitis or in good health (not recorded which). The chain's CDR3 is CASSPAVGWDEQFF. As DNA, the CDR3 is TGTGCCAGCAGCCCCGCGGTGGGTTGGGATGAGCAGTTCTTC.